The table lists the clone carrying this T cell receptor (beta chain) with a few counts. The target antigen is unknown. These data originate in a study of T-cell memory formation after mild COVID-19. Background on the study: TCR clusters were largely donor specific.

CDR1 is SEHNR and CDR2 is FQNEAQ in the germline V gene (reference sequence). The CDR3 is made up of 14 amino acids. Trimming stripped 6 bases from V and 3 bases from J, with 14 bases between. Overall study findings and caveats: Cross-reactive memory apparently joined, as some responding clones appeared in pre-infection memory.

TCRdb re-analysed the 5' RACE reads in MiXCR, keeping a single row per CDR3 protein. The repertoire includes roughly 240,000 distinct CDR3 sequences, over 15% of them detected once, and 2% to 2.5% sits in the top ten. Material for sequencing was PBMCs or a T cell subset sorted from them (not recorded which). J is TRBJ1-1 and V is TRBV7-9; D possibly corresponds to TRBD1 (6 bases). This clonotype was sampled from an adult woman who had mild COVID-19 (a few samples of this study predate the infection). Cell type and time point are not known. CDR3: CASSIGGVDTEAFF. In DNA, the CDR3 is TGTGCCAGCAGTATAGGGGGAGTGGACACTGAAGCTTTCTTT.